The clone carrying this T cell receptor (beta chain) has only a few counts. Its antigen is still unknown. The germline V gene encodes CDR1 SGHTA and CDR2 FQGNSA. The CDR3 is made up of 18 amino acids. Researchers reported that TCR beta cDNA libraries carried unique molecular identifiers. T cells, roughly 0.85 to 10 million of them, yielded a few hundred thousand cDNA molecules. TCRdb independently ran MiXCR on the PCR reads; one entry per CDR3 protein. The sample contains hundreds of thousands of distinct CDR3 sequences, around 40% of which appear only once. This record comes from a study of post-analysis software for immune sequencing data. Study details: Multiple sclerosis in the patients followed relapsing-remitting, secondary progressive and progressive-relapsing courses. Study-level points and caveats: Co-batched samples clustered tightly together by F measure. When patients were compared with controls, about 5 TRBV segments were more frequent, TRBV5-6, TRBV5-1 and TRBV20-1 among them. When compared against controls, multiple sclerosis patients showed significantly lower normalized Chao1 diversity.

The sequenced sample consisted of blood. The J gene is TRBJ2-5, the V gene TRBV7-2; 12 positions agree with TRBD2. The tail of the sequence fits TRBJ2-7 better, so the J call may be wrong. The sequence came from a girl aged 5-17 years with multiple sclerosis. CDR3 sequence (DNA): TGTGCCAGCAGCTCCCGACTAGCGGGAGCCCTAGGGTTGGACGAGCAGTACTTC. This gives the protein CASSSRLAGALGLDEQYF.